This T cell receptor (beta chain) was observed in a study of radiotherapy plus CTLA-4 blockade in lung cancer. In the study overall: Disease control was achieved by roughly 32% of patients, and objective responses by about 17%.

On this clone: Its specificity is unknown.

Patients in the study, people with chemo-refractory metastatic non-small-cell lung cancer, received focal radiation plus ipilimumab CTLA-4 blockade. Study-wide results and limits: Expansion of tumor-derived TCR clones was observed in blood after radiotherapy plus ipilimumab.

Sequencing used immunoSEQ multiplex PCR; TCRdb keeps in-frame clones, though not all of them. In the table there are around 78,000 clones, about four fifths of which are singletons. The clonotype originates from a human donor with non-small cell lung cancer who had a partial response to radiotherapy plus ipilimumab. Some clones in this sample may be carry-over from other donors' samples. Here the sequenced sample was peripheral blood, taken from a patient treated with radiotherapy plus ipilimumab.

CDR3 protein: CASSITGTSGIEQFF. CDR3 bases: TGTGCCAGTAGTATAACCGGGACTAGCGGGATTGAGCAGTTCTTC. The J gene is TRBJ2-1, the V gene TRBV19; 13 bases line up with TRBD2. The J segment lost 9 bases and the V segment lost 2 bases, leaving 4 bases of the junction unmatched. Germline loops: CDR1 LNHDA, CDR2 SQIVND (reference sequence). This CDR3 comprises 15 residues.